This is a list of T cell receptor beta chains from one sample in a study of T cell repertoires in ileal Crohn's disease. Using immunoSEQ multiplex PCR, the repertoire was profiled, and TCRdb retains in-frame clones only, with some absent. Here the sample spans approximately 3,500 clones, about 71% being singletons. Sequenced input: ileal tissue. These receptors all come from an adult with Crohn's disease. CDR3s include the opening cysteine and the closing phenylalanine or tryptophan. The order of the fields is clone size, V gene, J gene, D gene, CDR3 DNA, CDR3 protein. A D gene is named only where the DNA matches it firmly. Not every row has a clone size; where given, it reads once, few, many or a size class.

>-|TRBV4-1|TRBJ2-7|-
TGCGCCAGCAGCATCCAGGAGGGCTACGAGCAGTACTTC
CASSIQEGYEQYF
>-|TRBV19|TRBJ2-7|TRBD1
TGTGCCAGTAGCAACGCCGGGACAGGGGGCAGGTACGAGCAGTACTTC
CASSNAGTGGRYEQYF
>-|TRBV9|TRBJ2-7|TRBD2
TGTGCCAGCAGCGTAGCAAGCGGGGGGGCCGCCGAGCAGTACTTC
CASSVASGGAAEQYF
>-|TRBV6-5|TRBJ2-2|TRBD1
TGTGCCAGCAGGTCAGGGGGCTATAGAACCGGGGAGCTGTTTTTT
CASRSGGYRTGELFF
>large|TRBV10-2|TRBJ1-5|-
TGCGCCAGCAGTGATAAAACCCTCTCGATTAAGGGGCTCAATCAGCCCCAGCATTTT
CASSDKTLSIKGLNQPQHF
>few|TRBV9|TRBJ1-2|TRBD1
TGTGCCAGCAGCGTAGTGGGACAGGCCTATGGCTACACCTTC
CASSVVGQAYGYTF
>few|TRBV6-5|TRBJ2-3|TRBD2
TGTGCCAGCAGTTCCTCAGCGGGAGTAAGAACAGATACGCAGTATTTT
CASSSSAGVRTDTQYF
>-|TRBV5-1|TRBJ2-1|-
TGCGCCAGCAGCTGGGGGGACAGACCCTACAATGAGCAGTTCTTC
CASSWGDRPYNEQFF
>-|TRBV6-5|TRBJ2-2|TRBD1
TGTGCCAGCAGTCACGGGACAGCGAACACCGGGGAGCTGTTTTTT
CASSHGTANTGELFF
>-|TRBV5-1|TRBJ1-1|TRBD1
TGCGCCAGCAGCGCTTACAGGGGGCGCGTTAATACTGAAGCTTTCTTT
CASSAYRGRVNTEAFF
>few|TRBV5-1|TRBJ1-2|-
TGCGCCAGCAGCTTTATACCAGGGGCCTTACCTACCTATAGTAACTATGGCTACACCTTC
CASSFIPGALPTYSNYGYTF
>once|TRBV5-4|TRBJ2-2|TRBD1
TGTGCCAGCAGCTTGGCCTGGACAGGGCCCGGGGAGCTGTTTTTT
CASSLAWTGPGELFF
>-|TRBV11-2|TRBJ2-3|-
TGTGCCAGTCTCCTCTCAGGGACAGATACGCAGTATTTT
CASLLSGTDTQYF
>-|TRBV9|TRBJ1-2|-
TGTGCCAGCAGCGTAGGCCAGGACTATGGCTACACCTTC
CASSVGQDYGYTF
>-|TRBV30|TRBJ2-3|-
TGTGCCTGGAGTCACCCCGCGAGGGGCACAGATACGCAGTATTTT
CAWSHPARGTDTQYF
>-|TRBV7-2|TRBJ2-1|TRBD1
TGTGCCAGCAGCTTAGTGGGGACAGGGAAGGGCAATGAGCAGTTCTTC
CASSLVGTGKGNEQFF
>-|TRBV5-4|TRBJ2-1|TRBD1
TGTGCCAGCAGCTTACCGGGACAGGGGGCCCGTGAGCAGTTCTTC
CASSLPGQGAREQFF
>-|TRBV6-1|TRBJ2-5|-
TGTGCCAGCCTTGTCCCGGGCCAAGAGACCCAGTACTTC
CASLVPGQETQYF
>-|TRBV5-1|TRBJ1-4|-
TGCGCCAGCAGCTTGGATGGGAGAAGGGATGAAAAACTGTTTTTT
CASSLDGRRDEKLFF
>-|TRBV25-1|TRBJ2-3|TRBD1
TGTGCCAGCAGTGAAATCGACAGGGACACAGATACGCAGTATTTT
CASSEIDRDTDTQYF
>once|TRBV29-1|TRBJ2-3|TRBD2
TGCAGCGTTGAGGCGGGGGAGGGCCATACAGATACGCAGTATTTT
CSVEAGEGHTDTQYF
>-|TRBV6-4|TRBJ2-3|-
TGTGCCAGCAGTGACACGGGTCCAGATACGCAGTATTTT
CASSDTGPDTQYF
>-|TRBV19|TRBJ1-1|-
TGTGCCAGTACCGCCGGGAGTCGGGCTTTCTTT
CASTAGSRAFF
>-|TRBV2|TRBJ2-3|-
TGTGCCAGCAGGCGGGACCCGGGCACAGATACGCAGTATTTT
CASRRDPGTDTQYF
>few|TRBV27|TRBJ2-1|TRBD2
TGTGCCAGCAGTGCGGGACTATACAATGAGCAGTTCTTC
CASSAGLYNEQFF
>few|TRBV4-3|TRBJ1-3|TRBD1
TGCGCCAGCAGCCAATACGACAGGGGGCCTGGAAACACCATATATTTT
CASSQYDRGPGNTIYF
>-|TRBV30|TRBJ2-5|-
TGTGCCTGGAGTGTACGCGGGGTGAAGACCCAGTACTTC
CAWSVRGVKTQYF
>-|TRBV4-1|TRBJ1-2|TRBD1
TGCGCCAGCAGCCTTTCCCCGGGACAGGGTATTTTCTATGGCTACACCTTC
CASSLSPGQGIFYGYTF
>-|TRBV7-9|TRBJ2-7|TRBD2
TGTGCCAGCAGCTCAGGGAGAGGTAGCGGGGGCGACGAGCAGTACTTC
CASSSGRGSGGDEQYF
>-|TRBV10-3|TRBJ1-2|-
TGTGCCATCAGTGTGGGGGGGGCGGCTGCTAACTATGGCTACACCTTC
CAISVGGAAANYGYTF
>-|TRBV5-4|TRBJ1-2|-
TGTGCCAGCAGCTTGGCCGGGAACTATGGCTACACCTTC
CASSLAGNYGYTF
>-|TRBV11-3|TRBJ2-3|-
TGTGCCAGCAGCCAGGGAGCGGTCCCCGGGGGTACGCAGTATTTT
CASSQGAVPGGTQYF
>-|TRBV4-1|TRBJ1-4|TRBD1
TGCGCCAGCAGCCAAATAAACCAGGGGGCTGAAAAACTGTTTTTT
CASSQINQGAEKLFF
>-|TRBV2|TRBJ2-1|TRBD2
TGTGCCAGCAGTGAAGGACTAGCGGGAGGGGATGAGCAGTTCTTC
CASSEGLAGGDEQFF
>-|TRBV2|TRBJ2-7|-
TGTGCCACACAACAGGGCCCCCTCTACGAGCAGTACTTC
CATQQGPLYEQYF
>few|TRBV5-5|TRBJ2-3|TRBD2
TGTGCCAGCAGCTTCCAGCGGGGGGGGACGACAGATACGCAGTATTTT
CASSFQRGGTTDTQYF
>few|TRBV5-1|TRBJ2-3|TRBD2
TGCGCCAGCAGCTTGAGGGGACTAGGAGCAGATACGCAGTATTTT
CASSLRGLGADTQYF
>-|TRBV11-1|TRBJ2-2|-
TGTGCCAGCACGGGTTTTGACACCGGGGAGCTGTTTTTT
CASTGFDTGELFF
>once|TRBV29-1|TRBJ2-3|TRBD2
TGCAGCGTTGAAGGAGCGGGAGGGAGCACAGATACGCAGTATTTT
CSVEGAGGSTDTQYF
>-|TRBV6-1|TRBJ2-6|-
TGTGCCAGCAGTGAAAACGTCGCCAGCTCTGGGGCCAACGTCCTGACTTTC
CASSENVASSGANVLTF
>once|TRBV5-8|TRBJ1-6|-
TGTGCCAGCAGCTTTAAGGGGAGGTCACCCCTCCACTTT
CASSFKGRSPLHF
>-|TRBV25-1|TRBJ1-1|-
TGTGCCAGCAGTCCAGGCGCTGAAGCTTTCTTT
CASSPGAEAFF
>-|TRBV5-4|TRBJ1-2|TRBD1
TGTGCCAGCAGCTTTGGGGGCCCTCGACAGGGCGGCTACACCTTC
CASSFGGPRQGGYTF
>-|TRBV2|TRBJ2-3|TRBD2
TGTGCCAGCAGTCCCGGACTAGCGTCGGCCGATACGCAGTATTTT
CASSPGLASADTQYF
>-|TRBV27|TRBJ2-3|-
TGTGCCAGCAGTCCCCGAACAGGGTTGGTCACAGATACGCAGTATTTT
CASSPRTGLVTDTQYF
>-|TRBV30|TRBJ2-7|TRBD1
TGTGCCTGGAGTAAAAGGGGGCAAGGAGAGCAGTACTTC
CAWSKRGQGEQYF
>few|TRBV6-1|TRBJ2-3|-
TGTGCCAGCCAACAGCCCTCCCCAGATACGCAGTATTTT
CASQQPSPDTQYF
>-|TRBV29-1|TRBJ2-5|-
TGCAGCGTTCCTAAGGGGGGGGAAAGGTGGGAGACCCAGTACTTC
CSVPKGGERWETQYF
>-|TRBV18|TRBJ1-1|-
TGTGCCAGCTCACCACCGAGCAGGGCTAGAGCTGAAGCTTTCTTT
CASSPPSRARAEAFF
>-|TRBV13|TRBJ2-5|-
TGTGCCAGCAGCCCTCAGGGCGAGCTGGAGACCCAGTACTTC
CASSPQGELETQYF
>-|TRBV18|TRBJ2-1|-
TGTGCCAGCTCACCAGACAGAAACAATGAGCAGTTCTTC
CASSPDRNNEQFF
>-|TRBV7-9|TRBJ1-6|TRBD1
TGTGCCAGCAGCTCCCCCTTGGACAGGCCCTTTTCACCCCTCCACTTT
CASSSPLDRPFSPLHF
>-|TRBV21-1|TRBJ1-1|-
TGTGCCAGCAGTGACAGGGAAGCTTTCTTT
CASSDREAFF
>few|TRBV18|TRBJ2-4|TRBD1
TGTGCCAGCTCACCATTTCCAGGGGGCGTCTTTAGTTTCGGCATTCAGTACTTC
CASSPFPGGVFSFGIQYF
>large|TRBV7-8|TRBJ1-5|-
TGTGCCAGCAGCTTAGGGGGTCAGGGTCAGCCCCAGCATTTT
CASSLGGQGQPQHF
>once|TRBV18|TRBJ1-6|TRBD1
TGTGCCAGCTCACCAGGGGACAGGGGTCACCTCCACTTT
CASSPGDRGHLHF
>-|TRBV30|TRBJ1-1|-
TGTGCCTGGAGTGTTTGGGGGCAGGACACTGAAGCTTTCTTT
CAWSVWGQDTEAFF
>-|TRBV29-1|TRBJ2-1|-
TGCAGCGTTGAAGTGGCAGGGAACTACAATGAGCAGTTCTTC
CSVEVAGNYNEQFF
>-|TRBV5-6|TRBJ1-2|-
TGTGCCAGCAGCTGGCCTGGACAGATTGCTAACTATGGCTACACCTTC
CASSWPGQIANYGYTF
>-|TRBV5-4|TRBJ2-3|-
TGTGCCAGCAATGATAAGAGGCGTACAACAGATACGCAGTATTTT
CASNDKRRTTDTQYF